This T cell receptor (beta chain) was found in a study of control samples from healthy donors and cancer patients. Using immunoSEQ multiplex PCR, the repertoire was profiled, and TCRdb retains in-frame clones only, with some absent. Among about 120,000 clones listed, roughly 93% were seen once. V lost 3 bases to trimming and J lost 4 bases, with 7 bases between them. The CDR3 is 14 residues long. Germline-derived CDR1 and CDR2 are SGHTA and FQGNSA. V and J are TRBV7-2 and TRBJ1-6, with D unresolved. Sample: blood. This clonotype originated in a man between 25 and 39 years old in good health. The CDR3 coding sequence is TGTGCCAGCAGCTTGGGGATTTATAATTCACCCCTCCACTTT. It is translated as CASSLGIYNSPLHF.